Below are 11 T cell receptor beta chains sequenced from a single sample in a study of blood T cell repertoires in COVID-19. Libraries were prepared by immunoSEQ multiplex PCR; TCRdb keeps only in-frame clonotypes and omits some of them. In the table there are 350,000 to 550,000 clones, approximately 90% of which are singletons. Sequenced material: peripheral blood. The receptors stem from a woman in her twenties or thirties with acute or convalescent COVID-19.

Only one count was recorded for this clone. The chain has TRBV5-1 and TRBJ2-1; TRBD1 matches 8 bases. Unmatched junction bases numbered 3, after V lost 3 bases and J lost 1 base. Germline CDR1 SGHRS, CDR2 YFSETQ. The CDR3 runs to 15 residues. The CDR3 nucleotides are TGCGCCAGCAGCTCAGGGGGCTTATCCTACAATGAGCAGTTCTTC. Amino acid sequence: CASSSGGLSYNEQFF. The full variable domain, its missing parts supplied by reference TRBV5-1 and TRBJ2-1, is KAGVTQTPRYLIKTRGQQVTLSCSPISGHRSVSWYQQTPGQGLQFLFEYFSETQRNKGNFPGRFSGRQFSNSRSEMNVSTLELGDSALYLCASSSGGLSYNEQFFGPGTRLTVL.

The chain couples TRBV10-3 to TRBJ2-3, with 9 bases lining up with TRBD1. CDR3 length: 16 residues. The germline V gene has CDR1 ENHRY and CDR2 SYGVKD. With V trimmed by 4 bases and J by 4 bases, 9 bases remained unmatched. CDR3 loop: CAISAGGQGTPDTQYF. As DNA, the CDR3 is TGTGCCATCAGTGCGGGTGGACAGGGGACGCCAGATACGCAGTATTTT.

This sequence joins TRBV6-4 and TRBJ2-1; 8 bases fit TRBD1. CDR3 length: 16 residues. The trim removed 5 bases at V and 6 bases at J, leaving 12 bases unmatched. Germline CDR1 and CDR2: MRHNA and SNTAGT. CDR3 sequence (DNA): TGTGCCAGCAGTAACCCTTCAGGGGGCGTTCTCAATGAGCAGTTCTTC. Its protein is CASSNPSGGVLNEQFF.

The chain employs TRBV29-1 and TRBJ1-2; 7 bases map to TRBD1. CDR1 is SQVTM and CDR2 is ANQGSEA in the germline V gene. V lost 4 bases, J lost 4 bases, and 3 bases stayed unmatched. The CDR3 extends over 12 amino acids. In nucleotides, the CDR3 is TGCAGCGTTGGAAGGGACAGCTATGGCTACACCTTC. Translation: CSVGRDSYGYTF. The full variable domain, with the rest looked up from reference TRBV29-1 and TRBJ1-2, is SAVISQKPSRDICQRGTSLTIQCQVDSQVTMMFWYRQQPGQSLTLIATANQGSEATYESGFVIDKFPISRPNLTFSTLTVSNMSPEDSSIYLCSVGRDSYGYTFGSGTRLTVV.

The chain joins TRBV19 to TRBJ1-3; tentatively, D is TRBD1 (5 bases). V lost 8 bases and J 1 base, leaving 15 bases between the germline ends. Germline CDR1 LNHDA, CDR2 SQIVND (reference sequence). The CDR3 spans 15 residues. The CDR3 region is CASVKIDSSGNTIYF. CDR3 DNA: TGTGCCAGTGTGAAAATTGACAGTTCTGGAAACACCATATATTTT.

This clone was counted a few times. This sample includes further DNA sequences coding for the same CDR3. This sequence joins TRBV5-1 and TRBJ2-7; D is undetermined. Per the germline V gene, CDR1 is SGHRS and CDR2 is YFSETQ. CDR3 length: 14 amino acids. Trimming cost V 0 bases and J 0 bases, with 7 bases left between them. The CDR3 region is CASSLVPGSYEQYF. CDR3 in DNA: TGCGCCAGCAGCTTGGTCCCGGGCTCCTACGAGCAGTACTTC.

This clone was detected a few times. The V call is TRBV19, the J call TRBJ2-1; 15 bases line up with TRBD2. The V and J ends lost 3 bases and 9 bases, in that order; junction bases with no gene match: 6. The germline CDR1 and CDR2 sequences are LNHDA and SQIVND (reference sequence). This CDR3 has 16 amino acids. Here the CDR3 DNA reads TGTGCCAGTAGTATTCTCTGGACTAGCGGGGGGGGTGAGCAGTTCTTC. It codes for CASSILWTSGGGEQFF.

V gene TRBV24-1 combines with J gene TRBJ2-2, with 7 bases aligning to TRBD1. This CDR3 has 16 residues. V was clipped by 5 bases and J by 5 bases; unmatched bases: 10. In germline, CDR1 is KGHDR, CDR2 SFDVKD. The CDR3 nucleotides are TGTGCCACCAGTGGTCCCGGTACAGGGGCAACCGGGGAGCTGTTTTTT. It codes for CATSGPGTGATGELFF.

The chain recombines TRBV2 with TRBJ1-6, with a tentative D call TRBD1 (6 bases). In germline, CDR1 is SNHLY, CDR2 FYNNEI. CDR3 length: 14 residues. V gave up 4 bases and J gave up 7 bases, with 11 bases separating them. The CDR3 DNA reads TGTGCCAGCAGTGGAGGACAGAAAAATTCACCCCTCCACTTT. This gives the protein CASSGGQKNSPLHF.

The chain is built from TRBV11-2 and TRBJ2-7; TRBD2 is a possible D gene (7 bases). The CDR3 extends over 14 amino acids. Germline V lookup: CDR1 SGHAT, CDR2 FQNNGV. Trimming left V 1 base short and J 7 bases short, with 14 bases between. As DNA, the CDR3 is TGTGCCAGCAGCTTAGTTGGGGGGGCTGGGGAGCAGTACTTC. Translation: CASSLVGGAGEQYF.

The CDR3 DNA is TGTGCCAGCAGTTACGAACTAGCGAGCTCCTACAATGAGCAGTTCTTC. It yields the protein CASSYELASSYNEQFF. The chain employs TRBV6-5 and TRBJ2-1; TRBD2 aligns across 7 bases. The CDR3 is made up of 16 amino acids. V gave up 2 bases and J gave up 0 bases; unmatched junction bases: 4. CDR1 MNHEY and CDR2 SVGAGI come from the germline V gene.